Each of the 24 T cell receptor beta chains below was sequenced from the same sample in a study of beta chain features in type 1 diabetes (dated by TCRdb to 2017 to 2018). Library prep was done by the immunoSEQ multiplex PCR assay. The High Capacity cDNA Reverse Transcription Kit was used to reverse transcribe all of the isolated RNA, meaning that expressed TCRB transcripts were what got sequenced. As stored in TCRdb, this immuneACCESS dataset retains in-frame rearrangements with V and J assigned. A fraction of the clones does not appear; measured against another copy, unresolved V genes explain less than half of the discrepancy, and the remainder lacks a known reason. The sample data list 500,000 to 700,000 clones, and around 16% of these were observed just once. About 0.097% of the sample belongs to the ten largest clones. Sequenced: naive CD4+ T cells from blood. The sample's cell subset or site label is to be understood as: true naive CD4+ T cells. All receptors come from a man between 18 and 35 years old in good health.

The CDR3 DNA reads as TGTGCCAGCAGCCCAACGGACGGGAGCTCCTACGAGCAGTACTTC. The encoded protein is CASSPTDGSSYEQYF. The chain has TRBV11-2 and TRBJ2-7, with D perhaps matching TRBD2 (6 bases). Trimming took off 5 bases at V and 0 bases at J, with 14 bases between the two ends. This CDR3 has 15 residues. CDR1 and CDR2 from the germline V gene are SGHAT and FQNNGV.

The J gene is TRBJ1-4, the V gene TRBV5-1, with D uncertain. Trimming took 5 bases from V and 8 from J, leaving 13 bases between them. This CDR3 comprises 13 residues. Per germline, CDR1 SGHRS and CDR2 YFSETQ. The CDR3 bases are TGCGCCAGCAGGGACTCGATCGTGGAAAAACTGTTTTTT. Amino acid sequence: CASRDSIVEKLFF.

On this clone itself: Within the sample, other DNA sequences also encode this same CDR3. This chain joins TRBV2 and TRBJ1-2; tentative D call: TRBD1 (6 bases). The CDR3 loop spans 13 amino acids. The V end lost 4 bases, the J end lost 2 bases, and 8 bases lay between the germline ends. Germline V gives CDR1 SNHLY, CDR2 FYNNEI. CDR3 bases: TGTGCCAGCAGTGTTGACAGGAACTATGGCTACACCTTC. It codes for CASSVDRNYGYTF.

The CDR3 nucleotides read TGTGCCAGCAGCCAAGAGAGAACTAGCGGGGAGCCCTCCTACAATGAGCAGTTCTTC. Translation: CASSQERTSGEPSYNEQFF. This sequence joins TRBV4-2 and TRBJ2-1; 10 bases align to TRBD2. J lost 0 bases, V lost 0 bases, and 8 bases had no gene match. The germline CDR1 and CDR2 sequences are LGHNA and YNFKEQ. The CDR3 length is 19 residues.

This chain uses TRBV27 with TRBJ1-2; 9 bases match TRBD1. V shed 5 bases, J shed 4 bases, and the junction held 5 bases outside the gene matches. CDR1 and CDR2 (germline): MNHEY, SMNVEV (reference sequence). The length of the CDR3 is 14 residues. The CDR3 spells CASSGTGSPYGYTF. CDR3 coding DNA: TGTGCCAGCAGTGGGACAGGGAGCCCCTATGGCTACACCTTC.

This clone has just a few counts. The chain is built from TRBV6-5 and TRBJ2-1; TRBD1 agrees at 7 bases. Germline loops: CDR1 MNHEY, CDR2 SVGAGI. The CDR3 is 14 amino acids. J was trimmed by 8 bases and V by 6 bases; bases with no gene match: 10. The CDR3 bases are TGTGCCAGCAGCAATCCGGACAGGCAGCATGAGCAGTTCTTC. Translation gives CASSNPDRQHEQFF.

This clone was seen a few times. The chain joins TRBV2 to TRBJ1-5; D unresolved. This CDR3 region has 12 residues. V lost 2 bases and J lost 6, with 5 bases in between. Germline lookup yields CDR1 SNHLY and CDR2 FYNNEI. CDR3 coding DNA: TGTGCCAGCAGTGAACGGGTTCAGCCCCAGCATTTT. As protein: CASSERVQPQHF.

This sequence joins TRBV10-3 and TRBJ2-7; 9 nucleotides agree with TRBD2. CDR1 and CDR2 (germline): ENHRY, SYGVKD. J lost 4 bases, V lost 4 bases, and 8 bases had no gene match. This CDR3 region has 15 residues. Written as DNA, the CDR3 is TGTGCCATCAGTGGGGGTAGCGGGAGATGGTACGAGCAGTACTTC. This gives the protein CAISGGSGRWYEQYF.

This clone has a handful of counts. The chain couples TRBV25-1 to TRBJ2-7; D may be TRBD2 (6 bases). The CDR3 is made up of 13 amino acids. Germline CDR1 and CDR2: MGHDK and SYGVNS. V lost 4 bases, J lost 2 bases, and 9 bases lay in between. The CDR3: CASSGGGTYEQYF. CDR3 nucleotide sequence: TGTGCCAGCAGTGGGGGCGGGACCTACGAGCAGTACTTC.

This clone occurred a few times. The genes are TRBV15 and TRBJ2-3; 7 nucleotides align to TRBD2. With V trimmed by 1 base and J by 3 bases, 7 bases remained unmatched. CDR1 LNHNV and CDR2 YYDKDF come from the germline V gene (reference sequence). The CDR3 totals 16 residues. Here the CDR3 reads CATSRGGDYVTDTQYF. The CDR3 nucleotides read TGTGCCACCAGCAGAGGAGGGGACTACGTTACAGATACGCAGTATTTT.

This clone was picked up a small number of times. At one of its ends the junction is not consistent with the germline gene, which may arise from a read error. The chain uses TRBV5-6 and TRBJ1-2; D is possibly TRBD1 (6 bases). CDR3 length: 12 residues. Germline CDR1 is SGHDT and CDR2 is YYEEEE. For the CDR3, the DNA is TGTGCCAGCAGCCGGAGACAGGCAACGTATGCCTTC. It yields the protein CASSRRQATYAF.

This chain connects TRBV6-5 to TRBJ1-1; weak D call: TRBD1 (6 bases). V gave up 4 bases and J gave up 1 base, with 7 bases separating them. The CDR3 runs to 13 residues. Germline V gene sequence: CDR1 MNHEY, CDR2 SVGAGI. The CDR3 DNA reads TGTGCCAGCAGTTCGACAGGGAACACTGAAGCTTTCTTT. This codes for CASSSTGNTEAFF.

This clone was picked up a small number of times. The V gene is TRBV29-1, the J gene TRBJ2-1; possible D gene TRBD1, 6 bases. Germline V gene data show CDR1 as SQVTM and CDR2 as ANQGSEA. This CDR3 is built from 14 residues. Trimming shortened V by 6 bases and J by 2 bases, and 14 bases separated the two germline ends. CDR3 sequence (DNA): TGCAGCGTGCAAATATGGACAGCCTACAATGAGCAGTTCTTC. Translated: CSVQIWTAYNEQFF.

This clone was counted only a few times. This chain joins TRBV7-9 and TRBJ2-3; D may match TRBD1 or TRBD2 (6 bases each). The CDR3 loop spans 18 amino acids. Germline-derived CDR1 and CDR2 are SEHNR and FQNEAQ (reference sequence). Between the trimmed V and J ends, which lost 5 bases and 2 bases, there was a span of 23 bases. The CDR3 is CASSPRGRVLTDTDTQYF. The CDR3 DNA follows: TGTGCCAGCAGCCCCCGGGGGCGGGTTCTGACCGACACAGATACGCAGTATTTT.

This clone turned up a few times. CDR3 DNA: TGTGCCAGCAGTCCGCCGAGCTATGGCTACACCTTC. Translation: CASSPPSYGYTF. The chain joins TRBV28 to TRBJ1-2; D gene ambiguous. Trimming took off 5 bases at V and 4 bases at J, with 8 bases between the two ends. The germline V gene encodes CDR1 MDHEN and CDR2 SYDVKM. The CDR3 is 12 residues long.

The chain uses TRBV13 and TRBJ2-3, with D unclear. Trimming shortened V by 5 bases and J by 1 base, and 13 bases separated the two germline ends. Per the germline V gene, CDR1 is PRHDT and CDR2 is FYEKMQ (reference sequence). The CDR3 length is 15 residues. The CDR3: CASSMDVKRTDTQYF. CDR3 sequence (DNA): TGTGCCAGCAGCATGGACGTGAAGCGCACAGATACGCAGTATTTT.

This sequence joins TRBV9 and TRBJ2-7, with D unclear. V was shortened by 0 bases and J by 3 bases, with 10 bases between the two germline ends. This CDR3 has 14 amino acids. Per the germline V gene, CDR1 is SGDLS and CDR2 is YYNGEE. CDR3 sequence: CASSVDGAVYEQYF. For the CDR3, the DNA is TGTGCCAGCAGCGTAGATGGAGCTGTCTACGAGCAGTACTTC.

This chain links TRBV21-1 with TRBJ2-3; the table's TRBD1 call for D was not verified on the DNA. TRBV21-1 is deemed a pseudogene. CDR3 length equals 17 residues. The CDR3 region is CASSITGQGPRTDTQYF. In nucleotides, the CDR3 is TGTGCCAGCAGCATTACAGGACAGGGCCCTCGCACAGATACGCAGTATTTT.

This chain uses TRBV5-1 with TRBJ2-3; D uncertain. Per germline, CDR1 SGHRS and CDR2 YFSETQ. V was clipped by 4 bases and J by 1 base, with 10 bases between them. CDR3 length: 14 residues. DNA of the CDR3: TGCGCCAGCAGCCCCACTATAGGCACAGATACGCAGTATTTT. This codes for CASSPTIGTDTQYF. Full variable domain (rest looked up from reference TRBV5-1 and TRBJ2-3): KAGVTQTPRYLIKTRGQQVTLSCSPISGHRSVSWYQQTPGQGLQFLFEYFSETQRNKGNFPGRFSGRQFSNSRSEMNVSTLELGDSALYLCASSPTIGTDTQYFGPGTRLTVL.

The CDR3 is CASSATSQGERYNEQFF. The DNA for the CDR3 is TGCGCCAGCAGCGCAACGAGTCAGGGCGAGCGGTACAATGAGCAGTTCTTC. V is TRBV5-1 and J is TRBJ2-1; D assignment may be TRBD1 or TRBD2 (5 bases each). The CDR3 is 17 residues long. Per the germline V gene, CDR1 is SGHRS and CDR2 is YFSETQ. V shed 4 bases and J shed 4 bases, with 21 bases lying between them. The full variable domain, rest sourced from reference TRBV5-1 and TRBJ2-1, is KAGVTQTPRYLIKTRGQQVTLSCSPISGHRSVSWYQQTPGQGLQFLFEYFSETQRNKGNFPGRFSGRQFSNSRSEMNVSTLELGDSALYLCASSATSQGERYNEQFFGPGTRLTVL.

The chain joins TRBV29-1 to TRBJ1-2; tentative D call: TRBD1 (6 bases). V lost 5 bases, J lost 1 base, and 11 bases lay in between. This CDR3 has 13 residues. Germline V gene data show CDR1 as SQVTM and CDR2 as ANQGSEA. The CDR3 region has the DNA TGCAGCGTTCGACAGGCGATTAACTATGGCTACACCTTC. It translates to CSVRQAINYGYTF.

The chain is built from TRBV12-5 and TRBJ2-7; D perhaps matches TRBD1 (5 bases). This CDR3 spans 11 amino acids. The germline CDR1 and CDR2 sequences are LGHNT and FRNRAP. V was clipped by 11 bases and J by 2 bases, with 10 bases between them. The CDR3: CAPGPAYEQYF. Written as DNA, the CDR3 is TGTGCTCCAGGGCCTGCCTACGAGCAGTACTTC.

The chain couples TRBV18 to TRBJ1-5; 7 positions match TRBD1. Germline V gene lookup returns CDR1 KGHSH and CDR2 LQKENI. The CDR3 has 15 residues. V was pared by 6 bases and J by 2 bases, with 7 bases of the junction left unmatched. As DNA, the CDR3 is TGTGCCAGCTCCCGACAGGGCGGTGGCAATCAGCCCCAGCATTTT. This translates into CASSRQGGGNQPQHF.

The chain is built from TRBV18 and TRBJ2-4; unclear D gene. Germline CDR1 is KGHSH and CDR2 is LQKENI. The V end lost 2 bases, the J end lost 0 bases, and 11 bases lay between the germline ends. This CDR3 has 16 amino acids. DNA for the CDR3: TGTGCCAGCTCACCAACCTCAGCATTAGCCAAAAACATTCAGTACTTC. Protein sequence: CASSPTSALAKNIQYF.